The clone carrying this T cell receptor beta chain appeared once. The data are from a study of T cell responses to AZD1222 COVID-19 vaccine. Sequenced by immunoSEQ multiplex PCR; TCRdb stores in-frame clones only, minus some. The sample lists 95,000 to 150,000 clones; about 92% were seen once. This CDR3 region has 18 residues. Germline V CDR1 and CDR2: SGHVS, FQNEAQ. V shed 4 bases and J 2 bases; nucleotides not matched to a gene: 13. The clonotype comes from an adult who received the AZD1222 COVID-19 vaccine. The sample was peripheral blood, taken 28 days after the second AZD1222 dose. The genes are TRBV7-8 and TRBJ1-3, with 8 bases fitting TRBD1. The CDR3 coding sequence is TGTGCCAGCAGCTCATACCTGGGACAGGAGAGAACTGGAAACACCATATATTTT. Translated, it gives CASSSYLGQERTGNTIYF.